This T cell receptor (beta chain) was documented in a study of blood T cell repertoires in COVID-19. Data came from immunoSEQ multiplex PCR; TCRdb stores just in-frame clones and leaves some out. The sample includes about 250,000 clones, 80% to 90% seen only once; the top ten take 3% to 3.5%. The CDR3 is made up of 15 amino acids. V dropped 5 bases and J dropped 5; count of bases not matched to a gene: 6. Looked up from germline, CDR1 is KGHDR and CDR2 is SFDVKD. The receptor comes from a woman aged 40 to 49 who had been exposed to COVID-19. The chain combines TRBV24-1 with TRBJ2-3, with 10 bases lining up with TRBD2. What was sequenced was PBMCs or T cells enriched from blood (not recorded which). DNA of the CDR3: TGTGCCACCAGTGTGAGCGGGGGGGCGTTAGATACGCAGTATTTT. This codes for CATSVSGGALDTQYF.